Only one count was recorded for the clone carrying this TCR beta chain. Germline CDR1 is LGHDT and CDR2 is YNNKEL (reference sequence). V shed 2 bases and J shed 8 bases, with 21 bases lying between them. The CDR3 has 16 amino acids. The record originates from a study of control samples from healthy donors and cancer patients. Assay: immunoSEQ multiplex PCR; the TCRdb copy retains only in-frame clones and omits some. This sample has about 160,000 clones; around 94% occur once, and the top ten carry roughly 15%. The clonotype originates from a man between 60 and 70 years old with colorectal cancer. The sample consisted of PBMCs. The chain joins TRBV3-1 (or the pseudogene TRBV3-2) to TRBJ1-2, with D possibly being TRBD1 (5 bases). This chain's CDR3 is CASSQRALQGSRGYTF. In DNA, the CDR3 is TGTGCCAGCAGCCAAAGGGCCCTTCAGGGATCGCGGGGCTACACCTTC.